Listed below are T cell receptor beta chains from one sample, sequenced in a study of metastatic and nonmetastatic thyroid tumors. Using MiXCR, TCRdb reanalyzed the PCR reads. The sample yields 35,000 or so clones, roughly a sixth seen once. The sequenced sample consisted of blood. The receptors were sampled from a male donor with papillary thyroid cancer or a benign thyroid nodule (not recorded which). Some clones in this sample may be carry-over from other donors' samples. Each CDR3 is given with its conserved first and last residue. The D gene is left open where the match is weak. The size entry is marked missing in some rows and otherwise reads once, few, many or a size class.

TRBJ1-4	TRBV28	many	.	CASSWGALGTNEKLFF	TGTGCCAGCAGTTGGGGGGCCCTCGGTACTAATGAAAAACTGTTTTTT
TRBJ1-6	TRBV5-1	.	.	CASSLAGGDSPLHF	TGCGCCAGCAGCTTGGCCGGGGGAGATTCACCCCTCCACTTT
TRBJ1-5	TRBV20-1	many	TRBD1	CSARDSQGTHSNQPQHF	TGCAGTGCTAGAGATTCACAGGGGACACATAGCAATCAGCCCCAGCATTTT
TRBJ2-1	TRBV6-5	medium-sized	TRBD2	CASRASGRLYSSYNEQFF	TGTGCCAGCAGAGCTAGCGGACGCCTATATAGCTCCTACAATGAGCAGTTCTTC
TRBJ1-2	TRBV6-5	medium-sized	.	CASSYYDRSNYGYTF	TGTGCCAGCAGTTACTACGACAGATCTAACTATGGCTACACCTTC
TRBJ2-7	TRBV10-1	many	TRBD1	CASSGTGNYEQYF	TGCGCCAGCAGTGGGACAGGAAATTACGAGCAGTACTTC
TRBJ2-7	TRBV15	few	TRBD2	CATSRGASGGTYGQYF	TGTGCCACCAGCAGAGGAGCTAGCGGGGGGACATACGGGCAGTACTTC
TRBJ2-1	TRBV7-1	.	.	CASRSNLTEEQGPQDEQFF	TGTGCCAGCAGATCTAATTTGACGGAAGAACAGGGTCCCCAAGATGAGCAGTTCTTC
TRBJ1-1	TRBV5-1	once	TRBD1	CASSPTGGEDFF	TGCGCCAGCAGCCCCACAGGGGGCGAGGATTTCTTT
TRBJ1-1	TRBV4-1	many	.	CASSQGVLGRKAEAFF	TGCGCCAGCAGCCAAGGGGTCCTGGGGCGAAAGGCTGAAGCTTTCTTT
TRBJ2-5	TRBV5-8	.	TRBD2	CASSLRRGGSYF	TGTGCCAGCAGCTTGCGACGGGGAGGGTCGTACTTC
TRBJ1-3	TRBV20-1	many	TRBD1	CSAPGGLSGNTIYF	TGCAGTGCTCCAGGGGGCTTGTCTGGAAACACCATATATTTT
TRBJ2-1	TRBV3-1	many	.	CASSQVGLAIEQFF	TGTGCCAGCAGCCAAGTGGGGCTAGCGATAGAGCAGTTCTTC
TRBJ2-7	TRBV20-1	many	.	CSADDSPYEQYF	TGCAGTGCTGACGACAGCCCCTACGAGCAGTACTTC
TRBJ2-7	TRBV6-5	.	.	CASSYSQTCTYEQYF	TGTGCCAGCAGTTACTCCCAAACATGTACTTACGAGCAGTACTTC
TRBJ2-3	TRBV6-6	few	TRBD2	CASSYGTSGGDTQYF	TGTGCCAGCAGTTACGGGACTAGCGGGGGGGATACGCAGTATTTT
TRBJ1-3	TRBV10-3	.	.	CAISGRSSGNTIYF	TGTGCCATCAGTGGCAGGAGCTCTGGAAACACCATATATTTT
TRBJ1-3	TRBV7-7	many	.	CASSSSSGNTIYF	TGTGCTAGCAGCTCGTCCTCTGGAAACACCATATATTTT
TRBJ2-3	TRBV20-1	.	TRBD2	CSARASGGAYTQYF	TGCAGTGCTAGGGCTAGCGGGGGGGCATATACGCAGTATTTT
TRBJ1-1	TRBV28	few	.	CASSLLQGEAFF	TGTGCCAGCAGTTTACTTCAGGGTGAAGCTTTCTTT
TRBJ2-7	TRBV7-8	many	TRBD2	CASSLVVVAGSSYEQYF	TGTGCCAGCAGCTTAGTGGTCGTAGCGGGGAGCTCCTACGAGCAGTACTTC
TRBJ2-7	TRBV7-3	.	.	CASSLGANYEQYF	TGTGCCAGCAGCCTCGGGGCTAACTACGAGCAGTACTTC
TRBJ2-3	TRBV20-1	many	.	CSAPTNTDTQYF	TGCAGTGCCCCGACTAACACAGATACGCAGTATTTT
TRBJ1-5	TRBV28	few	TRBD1	CASRLDRNQPQHF	TGTGCCAGCAGACTGGACAGGAATCAGCCCCAGCATTTT
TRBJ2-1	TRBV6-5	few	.	CASSPLAGGVYNEQFF	TGTGCCAGCAGTCCCCTAGCTGGAGGAGTCTACAATGAGCAGTTCTTC
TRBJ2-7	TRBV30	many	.	CAWSVGAPSGQFSYEQYF	TGTGCCTGGAGTGTTGGGGCCCCGAGCGGGCAGTTCTCCTACGAGCAGTACTTC
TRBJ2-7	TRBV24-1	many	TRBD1	CATQGVNTYEQYF	TGTGCCACCCAGGGGGTAAACACCTACGAGCAGTACTTC
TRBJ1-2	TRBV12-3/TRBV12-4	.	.	CASSLGAGKCYTF	TGTGCCAGCAGTCTTGGCGCAGGAAAGTGCTACACCTTC